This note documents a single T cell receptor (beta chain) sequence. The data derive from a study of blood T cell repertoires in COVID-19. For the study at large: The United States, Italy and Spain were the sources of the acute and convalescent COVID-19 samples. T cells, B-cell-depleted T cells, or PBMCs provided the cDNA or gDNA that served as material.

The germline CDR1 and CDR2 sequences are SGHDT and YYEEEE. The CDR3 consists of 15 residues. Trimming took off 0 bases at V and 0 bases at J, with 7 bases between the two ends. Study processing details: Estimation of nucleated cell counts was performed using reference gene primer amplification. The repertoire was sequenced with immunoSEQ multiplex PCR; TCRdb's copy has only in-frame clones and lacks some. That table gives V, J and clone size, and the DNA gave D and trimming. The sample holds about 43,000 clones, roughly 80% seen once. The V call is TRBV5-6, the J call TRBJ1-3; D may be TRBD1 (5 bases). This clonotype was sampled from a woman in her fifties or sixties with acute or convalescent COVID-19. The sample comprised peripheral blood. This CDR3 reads CASSLATASGNTIYF. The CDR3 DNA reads TGTGCCAGCAGCTTGGCGACAGCCTCTGGAAACACCATATATTTT.